The next 29 T cell receptor beta chains were all read from a single sample in a study of blood T cell repertoires in COVID-19. This table comes from immunoSEQ multiplex PCR, and its TCRdb copy is limited to in-frame clones, with some not included. Counted here are more than 300,000 clones, just over 85% occurring once; the ten biggest clones make up 10%. Sample: PBMCs or T cells enriched from blood (not recorded which). These receptors were taken from a woman between 18 and 29 years old who had recovered from COVID-19.

The chain couples TRBV28 to TRBJ2-7; weak D call: TRBD1 (6 bases). Germline CDR1 reads MDHEN; CDR2 reads SYDVKM. Trimming removed 4 bases from V and 3 bases from J, with 10 bases in between. The CDR3 has 13 amino acids. CDR3 protein: CASSSGQYYEQYF. In nucleotides, the CDR3 is TGTGCCAGCAGTTCGGGACAATACTACGAGCAGTACTTC.

CDR3 coding DNA: TGTGCCAGCAGCCATTTATCTAGCGGGGGGGCCCCAGATACGCAGTATTTT. Amino acid sequence: CASSHLSSGGAPDTQYF. V and J are TRBV3-1 (or the pseudogene TRBV3-2) and TRBJ2-3; 12 bases fit TRBD2. Germline-derived CDR1 and CDR2 are LGHDT and YNNKEL (reference sequence). This CDR3 contains 17 residues. The V gene end was trimmed by 3 bases and the J gene end by 4 bases; junction bases not matched to a gene: 8.

This chain joins TRBV5-8 and TRBJ1-2; TRBD1 matches at 8 bases. Trimming at V came to 3 bases and at J to 3 bases, leaving 10 bases not matched to a gene. The length of the CDR3 is 16 residues. Germline V gene lookup returns CDR1 SGHTS and CDR2 YDEGEE. The CDR3 DNA reads TGTGCCAGCAGCTCGGGTTGGGGACAGGAGGACTATGGCTACACCTTC. Translating gives CASSSGWGQEDYGYTF.

The CDR3 reads CASSPGTGGNYGYTF. In DNA, the CDR3 is TGTGCCAGCAGCCCCGGGACAGGGGGCAACTATGGCTACACCTTC. The J gene is TRBJ1-2, the V gene TRBV27; 12 bases line up with TRBD1. The ends lost 6 bases at V and 2 bases at J; junction bases unmatched: 4. CDR1 MNHEY and CDR2 SMNVEV come from the germline V gene (reference sequence). The CDR3 sequence is 15 residues long.

J is TRBJ2-5 and V is TRBV3-1 (or the pseudogene TRBV3-2); 10 positions agree with TRBD2. The CDR3 spans 14 residues. After removal of 6 bases from V and 7 bases from J, the junction contained 8 bases not matched to a gene. The germline gives CDR1 LGHDT, CDR2 YNNKEL (reference sequence). CDR3 sequence: CASSPSGGPRTQYF. Here the CDR3 DNA reads TGTGCCAGCAGTCCTAGCGGGGGTCCCAGGACCCAGTACTTC.

In the case of this clone: This same CDR3 is encoded by further DNA sequences in the sample. V usage is TRBV7-9 and J usage is TRBJ2-2; possible D gene TRBD2, 5 bases. CDR1 and CDR2 (germline): SEHNR, FQNEAQ (reference sequence). CDR3 length: 15 residues. V shed 1 base and J shed 0 bases, with 6 bases lying between them. The CDR3 region has the DNA TGTGCCAGCAGCTTAGAGGGAGCGAACACCGGGGAGCTGTTTTTT. This codes for CASSLEGANTGELFF. Combining the CDR3 with reference TRBV7-9 and TRBJ2-2 gives the whole variable domain DTGVSQNPRHKITKRGQNVTFRCDPISEHNRLYWYRQTLGQGPEFLTYFQNEAQLEKSRLLSDRFSAERPKGSFSTLEIQRTEQGDSAMYLCASSLEGANTGELFFGEGSRLTVL.

The chain carries TRBV15 and TRBJ1-5; 10 bases map to TRBD1. After removal of 0 bases from V and 0 bases from J, the junction contained 8 bases not matched to a gene. Germline values: CDR1 LNHNV, CDR2 YYDKDF (reference sequence). This CDR3 comprises 19 residues. The CDR3: CATSRDWDRGMYSNQPQHF. Written as DNA, the CDR3 is TGTGCCACCAGCAGAGATTGGGACAGGGGAATGTATAGCAATCAGCCCCAGCATTTT.

The chain recombines TRBV7-2 with TRBJ1-5; a possible D gene is TRBD1 (6 bases). This CDR3 comprises 14 residues. V was cut by 6 bases and J by 3 bases, with 12 bases left in between. CDR1 and CDR2 from the germline V gene are SGHTA and FQGNSA. CDR3 in DNA: TGTGCCAGCAGTTCTACAGGGTTCAATCAGCCCCAGCATTTT. This translates into CASSSTGFNQPQHF.

CDR3: CASSLYSAGQGQETQYF. The CDR3 DNA reads TGTGCCAGTAGTCTCTACTCCGCCGGACAGGGCCAAGAGACCCAGTACTTC. The chain recombines TRBV19 with TRBJ2-5; 8 bases fit TRBD1. The trim removed 5 bases at V and 1 base at J, leaving 12 bases unmatched. The CDR3 is made up of 17 amino acids. Germline V lookup: CDR1 LNHDA, CDR2 SQIVND (reference sequence).

The rearrangement links TRBV19 to TRBJ1-1, with a weak D call TRBD1 (5 bases). Germline CDR1 LNHDA, CDR2 SQIVND (reference sequence). This CDR3 is 14 amino acids long. V gave up 3 bases and J gave up 7 bases, with 15 bases separating them. CDR3 nucleotide sequence: TGTGCCAGTAGTATCGGAAGGGACTATGATGAAGCTTTCTTT. Translated: CASSIGRDYDEAFF.

This clone has just one count. This sequence joins TRBV12-5 and TRBJ2-1; TRBD2 aligns across 10 bases. J lost 8 bases, V lost 7 bases, and 11 bases had no gene match. The CDR3 is made up of 15 amino acids. CDR1 is LGHNT and CDR2 is FRNRAP in the germline V gene. In DNA, the CDR3 is TGTGCTAGTGTGGGGGCTAGCGGGAGTCAGCATGAGCAGTTCTTC. It codes for CASVGASGSQHEQFF.

The J gene is TRBJ1-2, the V gene TRBV6-6; 8 bases map to TRBD1. CDR1 is MNHNY and CDR2 is SVGAGI in the germline V gene (reference sequence). The CDR3 consists of 15 residues. V trimming: 2 bases; J trimming: 4 bases; junction bases outside the gene matches: 6. The CDR3 sequence: CASSYTQTGGYGYTF. CDR3 in DNA: TGTGCCAGCAGTTACACGCAAACAGGGGGCTATGGCTACACCTTC.

The rearrangement uses TRBV29-1 and TRBJ2-7; 8 bases are shared with TRBD1. The length of the CDR3 is 14 residues. After removal of 2 bases from V and 3 bases from J, the junction contained 6 bases not matched to a gene. In germline, CDR1 is SQVTM, CDR2 ANQGSEA. The CDR3 sequence is CSVELYGQGYEQYF. For the CDR3, the DNA is TGCAGCGTTGAACTATATGGACAGGGCTACGAGCAGTACTTC.

The chain links TRBV3-1 (or the pseudogene TRBV3-2) to TRBJ2-2; 9 nucleotides align to TRBD2. The CDR3 consists of 16 residues. The V segment lost 7 bases and the J segment 5 bases; nucleotides outside the gene matches: 11. Germline CDR1 and CDR2: LGHDT and YNNKEL (reference sequence). The CDR3 loop is CASKASGEGRTGELFF. CDR3 nucleotides: TGTGCCAGCAAGGCTAGCGGGGAAGGAAGAACCGGGGAGCTGTTTTTT.

The V and J genes are TRBV19 and TRBJ1-3; TRBD1 might be the D (5 bases). The CDR3 contains 17 residues. Germline values: CDR1 LNHDA, CDR2 SQIVND (reference sequence). V lost 7 bases, J lost 0 bases, and 19 bases lay in between. For the CDR3, the DNA is TGTGCCAGTACCCCCACTTCGGGGGTCAGCTCTGGAAACACCATATATTTT. It codes for CASTPTSGVSSGNTIYF. The full variable domain, in which reference TRBV19 and TRBJ1-3 provide the parts outside the CDR3, is DGGITQSPKYLFRKEGQNVTLSCEQNLNHDAMYWYRQDPGQGLRLIYYSQIVNDFQKGDIAEGYSVSREKKESFPLTVTSAQKNPTAFYLCASTPTSGVSSGNTIYFGEGSWLTVV.

This clone appeared once. V usage is TRBV3-1 (or the pseudogene TRBV3-2) and J usage is TRBJ2-3, with TRBD2 identical over 10 bases. The length of the CDR3 is 17 residues. Per the germline V gene, CDR1 is LGHDT and CDR2 is YNNKEL (reference sequence). With V trimmed by 1 base and J by 0 bases, 4 bases remained unmatched. The CDR3 DNA reads as TGTGCCAGCAGCCAAGTGGGACTAGCGTTTAGCACAGATACGCAGTATTTT. Protein: CASSQVGLAFSTDTQYF.

The chain has TRBV5-1 and TRBJ2-3, with TRBD2 identical over 7 bases. The V gene end was trimmed by 0 bases and the J gene end by 5 bases; junction bases not matched to a gene: 3. The CDR3 totals 14 residues. CDR1 is SGHRS, CDR2 YFSETQ, per germline. In DNA, the CDR3 is TGCGCCAGCAGCTTGGAAGGGGAGGGAGATACGCAGTATTTT. This translates into CASSLEGEGDTQYF.

This clone was counted between two and nine times. This chain links TRBV19 with TRBJ1-2; D remains unclear. Germline V gives CDR1 LNHDA, CDR2 SQIVND (reference sequence). This CDR3 has 14 amino acids. V lost 7 bases to trimming and J lost 0 bases, with 12 bases between them. CDR3 coding DNA: TGTGCCAGTACTCATCAGATTTCTAACTATGGCTACACCTTC. It yields the protein CASTHQISNYGYTF.

V and J are TRBV3-1 (or the pseudogene TRBV3-2) and TRBJ2-1; D is ambiguous. With 0 bases removed from V and 0 bases from J, the gap between germline ends came to 6 bases. The CDR3 is 15 amino acids. Germline lookup yields CDR1 LGHDT and CDR2 YNNKEL (reference sequence). CDR3 bases: TGTGCCAGCAGCCAAGATTTCGGCTCCTACAATGAGCAGTTCTTC. As protein: CASSQDFGSYNEQFF.

This rearrangement joins TRBV5-4 to TRBJ1-5; 7 positions match TRBD1. This CDR3 region has 15 residues. V shed 4 bases and J 5 bases; nucleotides not matched to a gene: 9. Germline CDR1 and CDR2: SGHNT and YYREEE (reference sequence). CDR3 nucleotides: TGTGCCAGCAGCGTAGATGGACAGGCCCATCAGCCCCAGCATTTT. Translating gives CASSVDGQAHQPQHF.

V is TRBV24-1 and J is TRBJ2-7; D possibly corresponds to TRBD1 (6 bases). V lost 2 bases to trimming and J lost 3 bases, with 10 bases between them. This CDR3 has 14 amino acids. CDR1 is KGHDR, CDR2 SFDVKD, per germline. This chain's CDR3 is CATSDWDTHYEQYF. DNA of the CDR3: TGTGCCACCAGTGATTGGGACACACACTACGAGCAGTACTTC.

The CDR3 nucleotides read TGCGCCAGCAGCTTAGGAGACAGATTTAAACTCTCTGGAAACACCATATATTTT. Translating it yields CASSLGDRFKLSGNTIYF. This chain links TRBV5-1 with TRBJ1-3; weak D call: TRBD1 (5 bases). Trimming left V 2 bases short and J 0 bases short, with 18 bases between. CDR3 length: 18 amino acids. The germline CDR1 and CDR2 sequences are SGHRS and YFSETQ.

The rearrangement joins TRBV13 to TRBJ2-1; the match to TRBD2 covers 8 bases. Looked up from germline, CDR1 is PRHDT and CDR2 is FYEKMQ (reference sequence). The CDR3 loop spans 15 amino acids. J gave up 8 bases and V 3 bases, and 9 bases lay outside the gene matches. This chain's CDR3 is CASSFRGGNGDEQFF. In DNA form, the CDR3 reads TGTGCCAGCAGCTTCCGGGGGGGCAATGGCGATGAGCAGTTCTTC.

The rearrangement links TRBV10-1 to TRBJ1-2, with D maybe TRBD1 (5 bases). CDR1 and CDR2 (germline): WNHNN, SYGVQD (reference sequence). CDR3 length: 16 amino acids. The V and J ends lost 6 bases and 2 bases respectively, with 19 bases between them. The CDR3 spells CASRGLAGKGNYGYTF. The CDR3 DNA is TGCGCCAGCAGGGGCCTTGCAGGGAAGGGGAACTATGGCTACACCTTC.

The chain employs TRBV9 and TRBJ1-2; a weak D match, TRBD1 (6 bases). The length of the CDR3 is 17 residues. Germline CDR1 reads SGDLS; CDR2 reads YYNGEE. V was clipped by 4 bases and J by 6 bases, with 25 bases between them. CDR3 loop: CASSPRARGAQEDGYTF. The CDR3 DNA reads as TGTGCCAGCAGCCCCCGGGCGCGGGGGGCGCAGGAAGATGGCTACACCTTC.

The chain couples TRBV18 to TRBJ2-2; TRBD1 might be the D (5 bases). V was clipped by 8 bases and J by 4 bases, with 17 bases between them. The length of the CDR3 is 15 residues. The germline gives CDR1 KGHSH, CDR2 LQKENI. The CDR3, as DNA: TGTGCCAGCGGTAAGGACACCTCGGGCACCGGGGAGCTGTTTTTT. It specifies CASGKDTSGTGELFF.

The count of this clone is one. This chain links TRBV19 with TRBJ2-7; no reliable D call. Trimming took 7 bases from V and 4 from J, leaving 14 bases between them. The germline V gene has CDR1 LNHDA and CDR2 SQIVND (reference sequence). The CDR3 sequence is 13 residues long. The CDR3 loop reads CASKVAGSYEQYF. As DNA, the CDR3 is TGTGCCAGTAAGGTAGCTGGCTCTTACGAGCAGTACTTC.

The chain couples TRBV29-1 to TRBJ1-1; the D gene is possibly TRBD1 (5 bases). This CDR3 is 12 amino acids long. The ends were cut back, 6 bases at V and 7 bases at J, with 15 bases in the middle. Germline lookup yields CDR1 SQVTM and CDR2 ANQGSEA. The DNA of the CDR3 is TGCAGCGTCCTCTGGGGGGGGGTTGAAGCTTTCTTT. This codes for CSVLWGGVEAFF.

The chain combines TRBV30 with TRBJ2-1, with no clear D. V was pared by 4 bases and J by 4 bases, with 8 bases between. The CDR3 extends over 12 amino acids. Germline CDR1 GTSNPN, CDR2 SVGIG (reference sequence). Written as DNA, the CDR3 is TGTGCCTGGAAGACACGGTACAATGAGCAGTTCTTC. It encodes CAWKTRYNEQFF.